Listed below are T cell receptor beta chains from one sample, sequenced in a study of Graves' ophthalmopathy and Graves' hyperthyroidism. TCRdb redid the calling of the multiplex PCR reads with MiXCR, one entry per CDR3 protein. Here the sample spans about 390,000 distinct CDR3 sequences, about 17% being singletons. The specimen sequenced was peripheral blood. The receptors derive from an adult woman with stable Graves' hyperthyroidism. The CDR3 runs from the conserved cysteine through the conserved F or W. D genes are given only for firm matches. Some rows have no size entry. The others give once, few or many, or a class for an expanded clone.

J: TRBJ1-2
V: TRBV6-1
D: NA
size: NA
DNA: TGTGCCAGCAGCCCCACCCTGGGCGGCTACACCTTC
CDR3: CASSPTLGGYTF

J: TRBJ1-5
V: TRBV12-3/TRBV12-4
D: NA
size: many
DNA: TGTGCCAGCAGTTTATACAGGGCTAGCAATCAGCCCCAGCATTTT
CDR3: CASSLYRASNQPQHF

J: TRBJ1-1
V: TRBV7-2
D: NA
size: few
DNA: TGTGCCAGCAGCTTTGCAGCAAGTATGAACACTGAAGCTTTCTTT
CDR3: CASSFAASMNTEAFF

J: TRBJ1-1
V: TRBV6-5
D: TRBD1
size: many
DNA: TGTGCCAGCAGTTACTCTCGGGACAGGGGGTTCACTGAAGCTTTCTTT
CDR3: CASSYSRDRGFTEAFF

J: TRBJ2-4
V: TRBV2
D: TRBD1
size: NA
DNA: TGTGCCAGCAGTGAAACCGGGACAGGGGTTACCAAAAACATTAAGTACTTC
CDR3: CASSETGTGVTKNIKYF

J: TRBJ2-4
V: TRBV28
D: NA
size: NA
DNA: TGTGCCAGCAGTTTTGCGGGGTTAGCCAAAAACATTAAGTACTTC
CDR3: CASSFAGLAKNIKYF

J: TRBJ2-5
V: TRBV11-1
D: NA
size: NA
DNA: TGTGCCAGCAGCGATATCCGGGACACCTCGGCCGCGGAGACCCAGTACTTC
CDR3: CASSDIRDTSAAETQYF

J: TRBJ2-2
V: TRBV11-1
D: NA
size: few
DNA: TGTGCCAGCAGCTTAGGTGGCCGCGTACCTAGAGGAAACACCGGGGAGCTGTTTTTT
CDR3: CASSLGGRVPRGNTGELFF

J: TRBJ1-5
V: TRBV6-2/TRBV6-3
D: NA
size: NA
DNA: TGTGCCAGCAGTTACAAACAGATCTATCAGCCCCAGCATTTT
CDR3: CASSYKQIYQPQHF

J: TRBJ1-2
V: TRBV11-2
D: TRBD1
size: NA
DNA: TGTGCCAGCAGCTCCGACAGGGGATATAACTATGGCTACACCTTC
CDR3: CASSSDRGYNYGYTF

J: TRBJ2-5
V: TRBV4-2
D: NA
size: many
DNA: TGTGCCAGCAGCCCCGGACGGGGGTCCGGAGAAGAGACCCAGTACTTC
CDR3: CASSPGRGSGEETQYF

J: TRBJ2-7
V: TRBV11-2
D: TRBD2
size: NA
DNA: TGTGCCAGCAGCTTAGAGGCTAGCGGGAGTTACGAGCAGTACTTC
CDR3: CASSLEASGSYEQYF

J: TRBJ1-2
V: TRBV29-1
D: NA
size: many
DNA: TGCAGCGTTGAAGACCCTGAGGGGATCTATGGCTACACCTTC
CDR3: CSVEDPEGIYGYTF

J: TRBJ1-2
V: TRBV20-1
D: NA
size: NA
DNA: TGCAGTGCCACGGGATATTCTAATAACTATGGCTACACCTTC
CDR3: CSATGYSNNYGYTF

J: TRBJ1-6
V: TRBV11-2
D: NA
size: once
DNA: TGTGCCAGCAGCTCCCGGAGTCGATCACCCCTCCACTTT
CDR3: CASSSRSRSPLHF

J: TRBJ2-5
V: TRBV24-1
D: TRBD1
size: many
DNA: TGTGCCACCAGTGATACTTACCGGGACAGGGAAGAGACCCAGTACTTC
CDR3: CATSDTYRDREETQYF

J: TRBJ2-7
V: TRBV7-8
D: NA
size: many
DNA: TGTGCCAGCAGCTTAGCCCCCAGCGGTTCGAGGGACTACGAGCAGTACTTC
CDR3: CASSLAPSGSRDYEQYF

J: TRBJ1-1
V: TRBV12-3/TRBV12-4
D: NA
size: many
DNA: TGTGCCAGCAGTTTATGGGGGAGTACTGAAGCTTTCTTT
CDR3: CASSLWGSTEAFF

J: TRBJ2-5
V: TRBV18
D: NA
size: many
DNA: TGTGCCAGCTCACCACGGGATATGGAGACCCAGTACTTC
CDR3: CASSPRDMETQYF

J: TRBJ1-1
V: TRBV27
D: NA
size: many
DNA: TGTGCCAGCGGCCACAGGGCTTTAGACACTGAAGCTTTCTTT
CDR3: CASGHRALDTEAFF

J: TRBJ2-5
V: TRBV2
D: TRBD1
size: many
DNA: TGTGCCAGCAGCGAGTCCGGGACAGGCCAAGAGACCCAGTACTTC
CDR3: CASSESGTGQETQYF

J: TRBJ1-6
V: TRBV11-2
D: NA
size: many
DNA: TGTGCCAGCAGGACTTTCCGTCCACCCCTCCACTTT
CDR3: CASRTFRPPLHF

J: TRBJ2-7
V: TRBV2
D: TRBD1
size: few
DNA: TGTGCCAGCTCCCCATTAATACCCGGGACAGGGGGAGAAAACGAGCAGTACTTC
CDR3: CASSPLIPGTGGENEQYF

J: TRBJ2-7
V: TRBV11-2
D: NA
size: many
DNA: TGTGCCAGCAGCCCACCGTTGGGTTCCTACGAGCAGTACTTC
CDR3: CASSPPLGSYEQYF

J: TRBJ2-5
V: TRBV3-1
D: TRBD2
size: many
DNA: TGTGCCAGCAGCCAGAGGGGACTAGCCCAGGGAGAGACCCAGTACTTC
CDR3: CASSQRGLAQGETQYF

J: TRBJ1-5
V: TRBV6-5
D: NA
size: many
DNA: TGTGCCAGCAACCCGGGGTCCAGAGGGGGTCAGCCCCAGCATTTT
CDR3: CASNPGSRGGQPQHF

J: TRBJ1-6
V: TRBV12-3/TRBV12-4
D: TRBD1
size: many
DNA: TGTGCCAGCAGTAGCGGGACAGGGGCTGATAATTCACCCCTCCACTTT
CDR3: CASSSGTGADNSPLHF

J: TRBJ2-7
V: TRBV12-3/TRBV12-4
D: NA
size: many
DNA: TGTGCCAGCAGTCCGGGCTGGGAAGAAAACTCCTACGAGCAGTACTTC
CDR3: CASSPGWEENSYEQYF